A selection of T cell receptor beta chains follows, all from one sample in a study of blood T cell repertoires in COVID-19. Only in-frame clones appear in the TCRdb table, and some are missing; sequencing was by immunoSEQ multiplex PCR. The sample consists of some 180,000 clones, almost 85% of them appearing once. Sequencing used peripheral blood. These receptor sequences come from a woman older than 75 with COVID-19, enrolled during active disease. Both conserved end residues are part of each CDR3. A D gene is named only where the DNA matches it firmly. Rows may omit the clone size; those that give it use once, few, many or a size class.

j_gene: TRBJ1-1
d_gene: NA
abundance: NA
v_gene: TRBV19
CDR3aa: CASSIAPGNTEAFF
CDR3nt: TGTGCCAGTAGTATAGCCCCGGGGAACACTGAAGCTTTCTTT

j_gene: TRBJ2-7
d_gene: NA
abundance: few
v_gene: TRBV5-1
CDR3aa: CASSLGGQGALYEQYF
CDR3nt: TGCGCCAGCAGCTTGGGTGGGCAGGGCGCGCTCTACGAGCAGTACTTC

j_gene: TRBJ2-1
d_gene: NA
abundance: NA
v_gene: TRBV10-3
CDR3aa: CAISERAGRSSYNEQFF
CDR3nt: TGTGCCATCAGTGAGCGGGCGGGGAGAAGCTCCTACAATGAGCAGTTCTTC

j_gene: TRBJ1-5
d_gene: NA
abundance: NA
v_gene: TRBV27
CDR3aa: CASSSRPQGYSNQPQHF
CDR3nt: TGTGCCAGCAGTTCCCGACCCCAGGGATATAGCAATCAGCCCCAGCATTTT

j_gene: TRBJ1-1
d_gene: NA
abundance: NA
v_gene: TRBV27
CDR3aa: CASSSVGGNTEAFF
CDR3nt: TGTGCCAGCAGTTCCGTGGGGGGAAACACTGAAGCTTTCTTT

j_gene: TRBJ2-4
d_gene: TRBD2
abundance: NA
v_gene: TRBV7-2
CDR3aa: CASSLVGLAETVAKNIQYF
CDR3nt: TGTGCCAGCAGCTTAGTAGGACTAGCGGAAACGGTAGCCAAAAACATTCAGTACTTC

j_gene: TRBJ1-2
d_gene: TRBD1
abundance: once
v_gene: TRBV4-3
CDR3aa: CASSLLDRGGYTF
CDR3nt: TGCGCCAGCAGCCTATTAGACAGGGGAGGCTACACCTTC

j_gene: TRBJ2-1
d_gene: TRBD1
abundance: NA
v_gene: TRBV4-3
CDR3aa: CASSQELGTGGNEQFF
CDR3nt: TGCGCCAGCAGCCAAGAGTTGGGGACAGGGGGCAATGAGCAGTTCTTC

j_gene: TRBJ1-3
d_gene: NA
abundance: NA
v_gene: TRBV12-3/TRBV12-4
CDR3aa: CASSSGKATIYF
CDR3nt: TGTGCCAGCAGCTCAGGGAAAGCCACCATATATTTT

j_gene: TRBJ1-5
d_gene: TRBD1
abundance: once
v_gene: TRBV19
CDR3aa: CASSKTGPSNQPQHF
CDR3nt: TGTGCCAGTAGTAAGACAGGGCCCAGTAATCAGCCCCAGCATTTT

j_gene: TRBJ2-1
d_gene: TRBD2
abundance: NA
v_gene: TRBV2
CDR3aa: CASSEDLAGYNEQFF
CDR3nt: TGTGCCAGCAGTGAGGATCTAGCGGGTTACAATGAGCAGTTCTTC

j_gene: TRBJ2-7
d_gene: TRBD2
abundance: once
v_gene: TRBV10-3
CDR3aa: CAIRIGLAGGYEQYF
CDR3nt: TGTGCCATCAGAATAGGACTAGCGGGGGGTTACGAGCAGTACTTC

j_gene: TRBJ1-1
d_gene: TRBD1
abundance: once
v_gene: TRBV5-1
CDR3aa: CASSSQGARTEAFF
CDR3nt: TGCGCCAGCAGCTCCCAGGGGGCGCGAACTGAAGCTTTCTTT

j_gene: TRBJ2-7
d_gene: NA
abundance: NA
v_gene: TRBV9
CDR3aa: CASSGGPGEQYF
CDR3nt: TGTGCCAGCAGCGGTGGGCCTGGCGAGCAGTACTTC

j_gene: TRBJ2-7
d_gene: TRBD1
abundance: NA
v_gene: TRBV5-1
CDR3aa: CASSWEWTGSEQYF
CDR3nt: TGCGCCAGCAGCTGGGAATGGACAGGGAGCGAGCAGTACTTC

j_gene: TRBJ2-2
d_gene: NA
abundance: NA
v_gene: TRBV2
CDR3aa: CASSGQGNTGELFF
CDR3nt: TGTGCCAGCAGTGGGCAGGGTAACACCGGGGAGCTGTTTTTT

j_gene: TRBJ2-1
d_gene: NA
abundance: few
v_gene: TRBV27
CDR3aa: CASSFYRSSYNEQFF
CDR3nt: TGTGCCAGCAGTTTTTACAGGAGCTCCTACAATGAGCAGTTCTTC

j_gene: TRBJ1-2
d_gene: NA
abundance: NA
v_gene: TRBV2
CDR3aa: CASSEVRDSPYGYTF
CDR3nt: TGTGCCAGCAGTGAAGTTCGAGACAGTCCCTATGGCTACACCTTC

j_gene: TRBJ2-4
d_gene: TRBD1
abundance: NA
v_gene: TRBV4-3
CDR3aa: CASSQGTGRGGIWGGIQYF
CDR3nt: TGCGCCAGCAGCCAGGGGACAGGGAGGGGTGGAATTTGGGGAGGGATTCAGTACTTC

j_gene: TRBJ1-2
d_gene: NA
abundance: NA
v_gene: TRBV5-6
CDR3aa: CASSLNRNYGYTF
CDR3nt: TGTGCCAGCAGCTTGAACAGGAACTATGGCTACACCTTC

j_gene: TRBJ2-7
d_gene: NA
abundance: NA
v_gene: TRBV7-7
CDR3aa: CASSRLPGDYEQYF
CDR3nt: TGTGCTAGCAGCCGTCTTCCAGGGGATTACGAGCAGTACTTC

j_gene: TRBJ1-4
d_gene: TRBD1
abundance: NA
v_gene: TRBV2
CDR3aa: CASSPRDRGDGKLFF
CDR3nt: TGTGCCAGCAGTCCAAGGGACAGGGGGGACGGAAAACTGTTTTTT

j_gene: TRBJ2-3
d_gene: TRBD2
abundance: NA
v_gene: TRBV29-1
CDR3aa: CSGLLAGGDTQYF
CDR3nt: TGCAGCGGATTACTAGCGGGGGGAGATACGCAGTATTTT

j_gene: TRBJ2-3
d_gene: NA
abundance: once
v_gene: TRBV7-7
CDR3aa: CASSFQTGDTQYF
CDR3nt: TGTGCTAGCAGCTTTCAGACAGGAGATACGCAGTATTTT

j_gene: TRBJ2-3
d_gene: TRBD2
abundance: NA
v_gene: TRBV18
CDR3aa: CASSPLAGSTDTQYF
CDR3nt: TGTGCCAGCTCCCCACTAGCGGGAAGCACAGATACGCAGTATTTT

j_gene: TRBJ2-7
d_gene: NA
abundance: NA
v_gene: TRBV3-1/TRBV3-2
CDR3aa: CASASGPDSYYEQYF
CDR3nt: TGTGCCAGCGCCTCTGGTCCGGACAGCTACTACGAGCAGTACTTC

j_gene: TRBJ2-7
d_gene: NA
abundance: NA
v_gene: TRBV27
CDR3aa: CASSKSGTHSYF
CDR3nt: TGTGCCAGCAGTAAATCCGGGACTCACTCGTACTTC

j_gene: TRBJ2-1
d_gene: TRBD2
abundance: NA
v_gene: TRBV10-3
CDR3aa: CAISGLAGGSTNNEQFF
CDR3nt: TGTGCCATCAGTGGGCTAGCGGGGGGATCCACCAACAATGAGCAGTTCTTC

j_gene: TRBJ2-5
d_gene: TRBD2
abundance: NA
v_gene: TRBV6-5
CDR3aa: CASKVKRLAYETQYF
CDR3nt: TGTGCCAGCAAAGTTAAGAGACTAGCGTACGAGACCCAGTACTTC

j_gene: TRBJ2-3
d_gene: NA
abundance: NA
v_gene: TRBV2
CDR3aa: CASRVREGDTQYF
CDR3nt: TGTGCCAGCAGGGTACGGGAAGGAGATACGCAGTATTTT

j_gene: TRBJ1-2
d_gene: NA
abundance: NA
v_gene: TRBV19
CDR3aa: CASSPFHGRGYTF
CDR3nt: TGTGCCAGTAGTCCATTCCATGGCCGTGGCTACACCTTC

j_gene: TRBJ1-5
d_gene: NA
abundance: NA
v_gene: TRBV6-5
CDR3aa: CASSSRGWYGNQPQHF
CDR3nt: TGTGCCAGCAGTTCACGGGGGTGGTACGGCAATCAGCCCCAGCATTTT

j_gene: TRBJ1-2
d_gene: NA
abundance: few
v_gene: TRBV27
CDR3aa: CASSPRTNSDGYTF
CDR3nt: TGTGCCAGCAGTCCTAGGACAAATTCTGATGGCTACACCTTC

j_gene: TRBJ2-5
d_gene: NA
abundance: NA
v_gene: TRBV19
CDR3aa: CASSGTRTGETQYF
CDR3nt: TGTGCCAGTAGTGGGACAAGGACCGGGGAGACCCAGTACTTC

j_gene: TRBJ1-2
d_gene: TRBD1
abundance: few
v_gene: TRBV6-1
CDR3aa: CASSVRQGSSYYGYTF
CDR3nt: TGTGCCAGCAGTGTGCGACAGGGATCGTCCTACTATGGCTACACCTTC

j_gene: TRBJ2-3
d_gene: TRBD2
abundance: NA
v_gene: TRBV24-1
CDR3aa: CATSDFGRAHLTDTQYF
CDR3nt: TGTGCCACCAGTGATTTCGGGAGGGCCCACCTCACAGATACGCAGTATTTT

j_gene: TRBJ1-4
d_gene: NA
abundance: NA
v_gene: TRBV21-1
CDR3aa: CASSKKGQLELFF
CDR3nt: TGTGCCAGCAGCAAAAAGGGACAGTTGGAACTGTTTTTT

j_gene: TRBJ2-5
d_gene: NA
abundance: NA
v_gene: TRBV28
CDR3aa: CASSLPLGRGETQYF
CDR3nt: TGTGCCAGCAGCTTACCGCTTGGTAGAGGAGAGACCCAGTACTTC

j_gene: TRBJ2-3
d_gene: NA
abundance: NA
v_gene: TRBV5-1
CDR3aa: CASSLGGGDDTQYF
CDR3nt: TGCGCCAGCAGCCTCGGAGGCGGGGACGATACGCAGTATTTT

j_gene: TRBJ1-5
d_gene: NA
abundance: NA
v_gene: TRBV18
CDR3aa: CASSRQSSQPQHF
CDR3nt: TGTGCCAGCTCACGACAGTCTAGTCAGCCCCAGCATTTT

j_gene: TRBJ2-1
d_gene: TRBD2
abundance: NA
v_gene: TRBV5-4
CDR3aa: CASRRIGTSGRAGQFF
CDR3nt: TGTGCCAGCAGACGAATTGGGACTAGCGGGAGGGCCGGGCAGTTCTTC